Shown below are 30 T cell receptor beta chains from a single sample sequenced in a study of blood T cell repertoires in COVID-19. Produced via immunoSEQ multiplex PCR; TCRdb's table is partial and in-frame only. The repertoire holds 250,000 to 300,000 clones, approximately 88% seen once, with roughly 7% in the top ten. The material sequenced was peripheral blood. Receptor source: a woman between 25 and 40 years old who had recovered from COVID-19.

The chain joins TRBV6-2 or TRBV6-3 to TRBJ2-7; D is uncertain. The CDR3 has 15 residues. Germline CDR1 and CDR2: MNHEY and SVGEGT. V dropped 5 bases and J dropped 3 bases, with 17 bases sitting between them. The CDR3 DNA follows: TGTGCCAGCAGTGAGTCTACAGCCAATATCTACGAGCAGTACTTC. Its translation is CASSESTANIYEQYF.

J is TRBJ2-5 and V is TRBV3-1 (or the pseudogene TRBV3-2); perhaps TRBD2 as D (5 bases). This CDR3 spans 13 amino acids. V shed 6 bases and J shed 1 base, with 9 bases lying between them. The germline CDR1 and CDR2 sequences are LGHDT and YNNKEL (reference sequence). CDR3 coding DNA: TGTGCCAGCAGGTGGGGAGTCCAAGAGACCCAGTACTTC. Translation gives CASRWGVQETQYF.

Note on this clone: At the DNA level, this CDR3 is encoded by other sequences in the same sample as well. The chain uses TRBV5-1 and TRBJ1-4; D is unresolved. CDR3 length equals 14 residues. Germline V lookup: CDR1 SGHRS, CDR2 YFSETQ. V lost 0 bases, J lost 0 bases, and 3 bases lay in between. The CDR3 region is CASSLDSTNEKLFF. For the CDR3, the DNA is TGCGCCAGCAGCTTGGACTCAACTAATGAAAAACTGTTTTTT.

This sequence joins TRBV7-9 and TRBJ2-5; TRBD1 is a possible D gene (5 bases). Germline CDR1 is SEHNR and CDR2 is FQNEAQ (reference sequence). This CDR3 is 15 amino acids long. Trimming shortened V by 5 bases and J by 2 bases, and 15 bases separated the two germline ends. Written as DNA, the CDR3 is TGTGCCAGCAGCAACAGGATGCGGTCTCAAGAGACCCAGTACTTC. Translation gives CASSNRMRSQETQYF.

The chain links TRBV11-3 to TRBJ2-7, with 7 bases that match TRBD1. The CDR3 has 14 residues. Unmatched junction bases numbered 4, after V lost 5 bases and J lost 0 bases. The germline V gene encodes CDR1 SGHNT and CDR2 YENEEA. In DNA form, the CDR3 reads TGTGCCAGCAGCCACGGACAGGCCTCCTACGAGCAGTACTTC. It encodes CASSHGQASYEQYF.

The chain combines TRBV2 with TRBJ1-1; possibly TRBD1 for D (5 bases). Trimming pared 8 bases from V and 0 bases from J, leaving 10 bases between. Germline V gene sequence: CDR1 SNHLY, CDR2 FYNNEI. The CDR3 extends over 13 amino acids. The CDR3 DNA sequence: TGTGCCAGCCCGAACAGGCTGAACACTGAAGCTTTCTTT. Translation: CASPNRLNTEAFF.

The chain couples TRBV27 to TRBJ1-1; D gene uncertain. Trimming took off 0 bases at V and 0 bases at J, with 8 bases between the two ends. CDR3 length: 15 amino acids. CDR1 is MNHEY and CDR2 is SMNVEV in the germline V gene (reference sequence). The CDR3 nucleotides read TGTGCCAGCAGTTTATCGCTGCAGGTGAACACTGAAGCTTTCTTT. Translation: CASSLSLQVNTEAFF.

V usage is TRBV4-1 and J usage is TRBJ1-2; D ambiguous. Trimming pared 0 bases from V and 8 bases from J, leaving 10 bases between. The CDR3 spans 13 residues. CDR1 MGHRA and CDR2 YSYEKL come from the germline V gene. The CDR3: CASSQDYPAGYTF. CDR3 nucleotides: TGCGCCAGCAGCCAAGACTATCCCGCAGGCTACACCTTC.

This chain links TRBV28 with TRBJ2-3; TRBD2 matches at 11 bases. After removal of 4 bases from V and 5 bases from J, the junction contained 14 bases not matched to a gene. Germline values: CDR1 MDHEN, CDR2 SYDVKM. This CDR3 has 18 amino acids. CDR3 loop: CASSYVRTSGLLIDTQYF. For the CDR3, the DNA is TGTGCCAGCAGTTACGTTAGGACTAGCGGGCTCTTGATAGATACGCAGTATTTT. Full variable domain (missing parts from reference TRBV28 and TRBJ2-3): DVKVTQSSRYLVKRTGEKVFLECVQDMDHENMFWYRQDPGLGLRLIYFSYDVKMKEKGDIPEGYSVSREKKERFSLILESASTNQTSMYLCASSYVRTSGLLIDTQYFGPGTRLTVL.

The genes are TRBV28 and TRBJ1-6, with 7 nucleotides matching TRBD1. V was pared by 6 bases and J by 7 bases, with 12 bases of the junction left unmatched. The CDR3 length is 16 residues. The germline V gene encodes CDR1 MDHEN and CDR2 SYDVKM. The CDR3 DNA is TGTGCCAGCAGGGCATACCGGGACAGACAAAATTCACCCCTCCACTTT. Protein sequence: CASRAYRDRQNSPLHF.

V and J are TRBV19 and TRBJ2-2; TRBD1 agrees at 7 bases. V lost 7 bases to trimming and J lost 2 bases; unmatched junction nucleotides: 4. Germline CDR1 and CDR2: LNHDA and SQIVND (reference sequence). The CDR3 covers 14 residues. CDR3 in amino acids: CASKRDRNTGELFF. In nucleotides, the CDR3 is TGTGCCAGTAAAAGGGACAGAAACACCGGGGAGCTGTTTTTT.

This clone has a handful of counts. The V call is TRBV4-1, the J call TRBJ1-4; D gene unclear. Germline-derived CDR1 and CDR2 are MGHRA and YSYEKL. The CDR3 has 18 residues. V shed 4 bases and J shed 3 bases, with 21 bases lying between them. CDR3 bases: TGCGCCAGCAGCCGAGGTGCGGGCTCCACTTTCTCTAATGAAAAACTGTTTTTT. The encoded protein is CASSRGAGSTFSNEKLFF.

Here the CDR3 reads CASSLGGVHYTEAFF. DNA of the CDR3: TGTGCCAGCAGTTTAGGGGGCGTACACTACACTGAAGCTTTCTTT. The chain links TRBV28 to TRBJ1-1; TRBD1 might be the D (6 bases). Germline CDR1 MDHEN, CDR2 SYDVKM. The CDR3 consists of 15 residues. V lost 2 bases to trimming and J lost 3 bases, with 13 bases between them.

The chain employs TRBV6-5 and TRBJ1-5; D is perhaps TRBD1 (6 bases). V was trimmed by 6 bases and J by 0 bases, leaving 12 bases between them. This CDR3 region has 15 residues. Germline V lookup: CDR1 MNHEY, CDR2 SVGAGI. The CDR3 region is CASRTGTYSNQPQHF. For the CDR3, the DNA is TGTGCCAGCAGAACCGGGACATATAGCAATCAGCCCCAGCATTTT.

V is TRBV14 and J is TRBJ1-3; D is uncertain. This CDR3 has 14 amino acids. From germline, CDR1 is SGHDN and CDR2 FVKESK. Trimming took off 1 base at V and 1 base at J, with 5 bases between the two ends. The CDR3: CASSQATSGNTIYF. The CDR3, as DNA: TGTGCCAGCAGCCAAGCCACTTCTGGAAACACCATATATTTT.

The J gene is TRBJ1-5, the V gene TRBV28; the D is unclear. Germline CDR1 is MDHEN and CDR2 is SYDVKM. This CDR3 comprises 15 residues. V was shortened by 2 bases and J by 3 bases, with 11 bases between the two germline ends. The CDR3 protein is CASSLGQEDNQPQHF. The CDR3, as DNA: TGTGCCAGCAGTTTAGGCCAGGAGGACAATCAGCCCCAGCATTTT.

The V call is TRBV9, the J call TRBJ2-2, with 8 nucleotides matching TRBD2. The junction had 5 bases not matched to a gene; V was cut back by 3 bases and J by 1 base. This CDR3 is 16 amino acids long. The germline CDR1 and CDR2 sequences are SGDLS and YYNGEE. CDR3 DNA: TGTGCCAGCAGCGCCCCCGGGAGGGGGAACACCGGGGAGCTGTTTTTT. Protein: CASSAPGRGNTGELFF.

The chain combines TRBV19 with TRBJ2-7; weak D call: TRBD1 (6 bases). V dropped 6 bases and J dropped 0 bases, with 12 bases sitting between them. This CDR3 is built from 14 residues. Germline V CDR1 and CDR2: LNHDA, SQIVND (reference sequence). Here the CDR3 reads CASRPLGASYEQYF. In DNA, the CDR3 is TGTGCCAGTAGACCCCTGGGGGCCTCCTACGAGCAGTACTTC.

The genes are TRBV15 and TRBJ1-4; D is perhaps TRBD1 (6 bases). This CDR3 has 16 residues. Germline V gene data show CDR1 as LNHNV and CDR2 as YYDKDF (reference sequence). The V end lost 1 base, the J end lost 5 bases, and 14 bases lay between the germline ends. The CDR3 region has the DNA TGTGCCACCAGCAGAGTTCCCGGGACACTCAATGAAAAACTGTTTTTT. Protein sequence: CATSRVPGTLNEKLFF.

The count of this clone is one. The chain uses TRBV7-9 and TRBJ1-2, with D tentatively TRBD1 (6 bases). The CDR3 sequence is 14 residues long. CDR1 SEHNR and CDR2 FQNEAQ come from the germline V gene (reference sequence). V was trimmed by 5 bases and J by 4 bases, leaving 14 bases between them. Here the CDR3 reads CASSQQGVGYGYTF. The CDR3 nucleotides read TGTGCCAGCAGCCAACAGGGAGTCGGCTATGGCTACACCTTC.

This chain uses TRBV11-3 with TRBJ1-3, with D maybe TRBD1 (6 bases). CDR3 length: 16 residues. Germline CDR1 is SGHNT and CDR2 is YENEEA. The V end lost 2 bases, the J end lost 4 bases, and 15 bases lay between the germline ends. CDR3 sequence reads: CASSLWGPGSGNTIYF. Written as DNA, the CDR3 is TGTGCCAGCAGCTTATGGGGGCCAGGGTCCGGAAACACCATATATTTT.

This chain connects TRBV5-6 to TRBJ2-3, with 8 bases lining up with TRBD1. CDR3 length: 14 residues. Germline lookup yields CDR1 SGHDT and CDR2 YYEEEE. Trimming took 7 bases from V and 2 from J; bases not matched to a gene: 6. CDR3 nucleotide sequence: TGTGCCAGCGCTCGACAGGGGCCCACAGATACGCAGTATTTT. It encodes CASARQGPTDTQYF.

This chain links TRBV19 with TRBJ1-5, with D possibly TRBD1 on 6 matching bases. Trimming stripped 3 bases from V and 5 bases from J, with 14 bases between. This CDR3 region has 15 residues. Germline V lookup: CDR1 LNHDA, CDR2 SQIVND (reference sequence). CDR3 sequence reads: CASSIARGGYQPQHF. The CDR3 coding sequence is TGTGCCAGTAGTATCGCTCGAGGGGGTTATCAGCCCCAGCATTTT.

V usage is TRBV30 and J usage is TRBJ1-1; D call uncertain. Germline V lookup: CDR1 GTSNPN, CDR2 SVGIG (reference sequence). Trimming removed 1 base from V and 5 bases from J, with 8 bases in between. This CDR3 contains 12 residues. The CDR3 protein is CAWSGLGTEAFF. The CDR3 region has the DNA TGTGCCTGGAGTGGTCTCGGTACTGAAGCTTTCTTT.

The chain uses TRBV5-1 and TRBJ2-5; D is unresolved. Per germline, CDR1 SGHRS and CDR2 YFSETQ. CDR3 length: 15 amino acids. Trimming cost V 0 bases and J 1 base, with 10 bases left between them. CDR3 nucleotides: TGCGCCAGCAGCTTGGCGGCAGGTTTCCAAGAGACCCAGTACTTC. This gives the protein CASSLAAGFQETQYF.

This rearrangement joins TRBV7-2 to TRBJ2-1; TRBD1 might be the D (5 bases). This CDR3 contains 13 residues. V shed 4 bases and J shed 6 bases, with 10 bases lying between them. Germline lookup yields CDR1 SGHTA and CDR2 FQGNSA. The CDR3 loop is CASSSYRSNEQFF. The DNA for the CDR3 is TGTGCCAGCAGCTCCTACAGGAGCAATGAGCAGTTCTTC.

This chain connects TRBV5-1 to TRBJ2-7, with 13 positions matching TRBD2. CDR3 length: 14 residues. CDR1 is SGHRS, CDR2 YFSETQ, per germline. The J segment lost 5 bases and the V segment lost 4 bases, leaving 3 bases of the junction unmatched. This CDR3 reads CASSQGLAGNEQYF. The DNA of the CDR3 is TGCGCCAGCAGCCAGGGACTAGCGGGGAACGAGCAGTACTTC.

The J gene is TRBJ1-5, the V gene TRBV9; weak D call: TRBD1 (5 bases). The V gene's germline CDR1 is SGDLS and CDR2 YYNGEE. The CDR3 is 14 residues long. V dropped 0 bases and J dropped 5 bases, with 9 bases sitting between them. CDR3 protein: CASSVDSGYQPQHF. CDR3 nucleotides: TGTGCCAGCAGCGTAGATTCAGGGTATCAGCCCCAGCATTTT.

The chain combines TRBV7-2 with TRBJ1-6; no reliable D call. This CDR3 comprises 14 residues. V was pared by 5 bases and J by 7 bases, with 12 bases between. Germline V lookup: CDR1 SGHTA, CDR2 FQGNSA. The DNA of the CDR3 is TGTGCCAGCAGCCCACCCCTGCGGAATTCACCCCTCCACTTT. Residues: CASSPPLRNSPLHF.

The chain couples TRBV5-1 to TRBJ2-2; 12 positions agree with TRBD1. CDR1 and CDR2 (germline): SGHRS, YFSETQ. Losses at the gene ends were 4 bases for V and 6 bases for J; bases not matched to a gene: 4. The CDR3 length is 15 residues. CDR3 in amino acids: CASSTGTGGPGELFF. DNA for the CDR3: TGCGCCAGCAGCACCGGGACAGGGGGCCCCGGGGAGCTGTTTTTT.